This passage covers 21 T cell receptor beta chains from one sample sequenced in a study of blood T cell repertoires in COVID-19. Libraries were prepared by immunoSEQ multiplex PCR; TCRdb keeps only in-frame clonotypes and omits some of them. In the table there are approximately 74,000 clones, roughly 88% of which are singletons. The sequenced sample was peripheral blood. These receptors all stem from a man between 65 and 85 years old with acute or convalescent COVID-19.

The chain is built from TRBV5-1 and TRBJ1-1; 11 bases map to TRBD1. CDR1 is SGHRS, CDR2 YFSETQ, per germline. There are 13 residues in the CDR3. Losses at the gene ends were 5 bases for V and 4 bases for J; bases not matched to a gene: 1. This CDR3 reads CASSGTGGTEAFF. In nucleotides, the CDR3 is TGCGCCAGCAGTGGGACAGGGGGCACTGAAGCTTTCTTT.

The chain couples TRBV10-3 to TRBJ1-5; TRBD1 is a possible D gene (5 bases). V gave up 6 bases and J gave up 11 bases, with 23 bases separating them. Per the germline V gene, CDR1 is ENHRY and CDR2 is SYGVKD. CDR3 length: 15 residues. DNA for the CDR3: TGTGCCATCAGCCCCGGGACTATCGGAGGTGAAGCCCAGCATTTT. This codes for CAISPGTIGGEAQHF.

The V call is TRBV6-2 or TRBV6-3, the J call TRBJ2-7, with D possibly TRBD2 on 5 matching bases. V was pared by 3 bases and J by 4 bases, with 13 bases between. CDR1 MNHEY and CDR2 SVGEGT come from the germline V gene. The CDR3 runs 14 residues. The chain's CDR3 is CASSYDEGRYEQYF. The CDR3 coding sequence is TGTGCCAGCAGTTATGATGAGGGCCGGTACGAGCAGTACTTC.

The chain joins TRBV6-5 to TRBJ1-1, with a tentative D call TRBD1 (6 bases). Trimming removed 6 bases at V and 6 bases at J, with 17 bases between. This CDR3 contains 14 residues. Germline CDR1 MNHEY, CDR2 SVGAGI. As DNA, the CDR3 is TGTGCCAGCAGCTCACCCACAGGGCGCGCTGAAGCTTTCTTT. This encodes CASSSPTGRAEAFF.

CDR3 coding DNA: TGTGCCAGCATTTTAGAGGGTTTTCAGCCCCAGCATTTT. It specifies CASILEGFQPQHF. This chain uses TRBV6-5 with TRBJ1-5; no clear D. Trimming shortened V by 7 bases and J by 6 bases, and 13 bases separated the two germline ends. This CDR3 comprises 13 residues. The germline gives CDR1 MNHEY, CDR2 SVGAGI.

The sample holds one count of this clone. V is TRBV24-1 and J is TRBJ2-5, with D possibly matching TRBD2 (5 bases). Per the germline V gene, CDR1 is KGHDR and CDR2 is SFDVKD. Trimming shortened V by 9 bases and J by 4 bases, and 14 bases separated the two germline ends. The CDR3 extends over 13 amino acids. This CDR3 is CATAGSGGETQYF. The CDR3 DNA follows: TGTGCCACCGCTGGGAGCGGCGGAGAGACCCAGTACTTC.

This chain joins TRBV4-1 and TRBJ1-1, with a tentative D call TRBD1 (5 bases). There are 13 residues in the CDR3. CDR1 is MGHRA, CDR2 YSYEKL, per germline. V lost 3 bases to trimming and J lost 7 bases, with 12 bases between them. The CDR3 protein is CASSHLDSYEAFF. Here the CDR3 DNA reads TGCGCCAGCAGCCACCTAGACAGCTATGAAGCTTTCTTT.

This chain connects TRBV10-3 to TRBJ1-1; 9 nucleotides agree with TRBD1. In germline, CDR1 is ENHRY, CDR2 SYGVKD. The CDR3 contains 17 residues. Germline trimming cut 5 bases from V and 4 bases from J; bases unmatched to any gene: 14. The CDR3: CAISRTDPGQGGTEAFF. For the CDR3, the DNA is TGTGCCATCAGTCGTACCGATCCGGGACAGGGAGGCACTGAAGCTTTCTTT.

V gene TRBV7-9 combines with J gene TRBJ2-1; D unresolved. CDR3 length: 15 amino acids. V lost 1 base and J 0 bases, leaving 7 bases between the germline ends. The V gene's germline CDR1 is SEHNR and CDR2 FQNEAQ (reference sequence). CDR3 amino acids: CASSLDSISYNEQFF. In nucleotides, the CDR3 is TGTGCCAGCAGCTTAGACAGTATCTCCTACAATGAGCAGTTCTTC.

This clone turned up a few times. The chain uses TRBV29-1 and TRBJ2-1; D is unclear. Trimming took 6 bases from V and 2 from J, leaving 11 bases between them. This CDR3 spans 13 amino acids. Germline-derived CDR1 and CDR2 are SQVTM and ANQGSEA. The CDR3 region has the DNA TGCAGCGTGGTAGTAGATACCTACAATGAGCAGTTCTTC. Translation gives CSVVVDTYNEQFF.

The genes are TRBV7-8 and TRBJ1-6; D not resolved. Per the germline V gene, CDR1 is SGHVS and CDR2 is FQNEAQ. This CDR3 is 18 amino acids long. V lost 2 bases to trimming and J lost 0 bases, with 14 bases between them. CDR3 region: CASSLSMGGSSYNSPLHF. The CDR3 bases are TGTGCCAGCAGCTTATCGATGGGAGGGAGCTCCTATAATTCACCCCTCCACTTT. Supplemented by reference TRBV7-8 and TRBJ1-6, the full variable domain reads GAGVSQSPRYKVAKRGQDVALRCDPISGHVSLFWYQQALGQGPEFLTYFQNEAQLDKSGLPSDRFFAERPEGSVSTLKIQRTQQEDSAVYLCASSLSMGGSSYNSPLHFGNGTRLTVT.

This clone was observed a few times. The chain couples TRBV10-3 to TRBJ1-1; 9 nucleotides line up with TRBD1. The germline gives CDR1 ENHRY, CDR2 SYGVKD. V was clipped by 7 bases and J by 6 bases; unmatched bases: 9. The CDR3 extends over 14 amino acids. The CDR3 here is CAIIRTGEIAEAFF. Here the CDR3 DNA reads TGTGCCATCATACGGACAGGGGAGATCGCTGAAGCTTTCTTT.

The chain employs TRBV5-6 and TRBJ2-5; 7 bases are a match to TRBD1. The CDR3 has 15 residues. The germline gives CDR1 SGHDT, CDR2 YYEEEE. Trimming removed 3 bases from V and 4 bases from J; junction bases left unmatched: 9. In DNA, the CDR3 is TGTGCCAGCAGCTCGATCCCGACAGGGAGAGAGACCCAGTACTTC. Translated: CASSSIPTGRETQYF.

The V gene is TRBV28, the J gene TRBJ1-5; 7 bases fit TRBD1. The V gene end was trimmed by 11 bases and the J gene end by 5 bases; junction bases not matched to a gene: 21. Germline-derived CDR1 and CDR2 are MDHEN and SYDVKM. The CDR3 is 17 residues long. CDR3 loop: CAGGQGGMRSGDQPQHF. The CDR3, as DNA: TGTGCCGGGGGACAAGGGGGCATGCGGTCAGGGGATCAGCCCCAGCATTTT.

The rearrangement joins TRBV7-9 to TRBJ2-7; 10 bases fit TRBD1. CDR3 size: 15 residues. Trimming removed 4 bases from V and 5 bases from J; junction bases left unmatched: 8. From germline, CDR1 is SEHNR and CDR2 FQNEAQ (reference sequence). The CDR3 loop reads CASSSWTGGEHEQYF. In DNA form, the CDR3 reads TGTGCCAGCAGCTCTTGGACAGGGGGTGAGCACGAGCAGTACTTC.

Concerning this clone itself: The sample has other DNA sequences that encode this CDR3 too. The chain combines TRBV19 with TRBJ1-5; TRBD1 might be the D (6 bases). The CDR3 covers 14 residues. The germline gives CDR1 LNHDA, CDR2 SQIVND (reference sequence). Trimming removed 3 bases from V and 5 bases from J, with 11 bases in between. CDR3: CASSIQGSHQPQHF. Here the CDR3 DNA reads TGTGCCAGTAGTATCCAGGGGTCCCATCAGCCCCAGCATTTT.

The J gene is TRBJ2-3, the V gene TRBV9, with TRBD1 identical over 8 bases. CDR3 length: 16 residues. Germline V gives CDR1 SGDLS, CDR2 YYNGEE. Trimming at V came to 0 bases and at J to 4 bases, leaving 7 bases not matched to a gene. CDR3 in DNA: TGTGCCAGCAGCGTAGGTCCTGGACAGGGCCCAGATACGCAGTATTTT. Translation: CASSVGPGQGPDTQYF.

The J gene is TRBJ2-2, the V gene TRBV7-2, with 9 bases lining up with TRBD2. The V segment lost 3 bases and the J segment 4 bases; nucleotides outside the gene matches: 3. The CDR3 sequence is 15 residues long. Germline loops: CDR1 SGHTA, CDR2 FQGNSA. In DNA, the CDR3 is TGTGCCAGCAGCTTGAGCGGGGGGAGCACCGGGGAGCTGTTTTTT. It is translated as CASSLSGGSTGELFF.

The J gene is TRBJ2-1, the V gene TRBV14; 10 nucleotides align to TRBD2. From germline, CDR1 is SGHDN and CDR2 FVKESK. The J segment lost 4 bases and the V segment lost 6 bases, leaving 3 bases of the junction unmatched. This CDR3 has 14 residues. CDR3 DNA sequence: TGTGCCAGCAGTCTAGCGGGAGCGTACAATGAGCAGTTCTTC. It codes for CASSLAGAYNEQFF.

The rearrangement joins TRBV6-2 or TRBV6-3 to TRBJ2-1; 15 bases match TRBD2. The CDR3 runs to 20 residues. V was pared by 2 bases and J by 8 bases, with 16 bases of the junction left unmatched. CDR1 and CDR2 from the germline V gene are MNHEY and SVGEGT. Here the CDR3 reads CASSYISLAGLAGGRDEQFF. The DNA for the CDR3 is TGTGCCAGCAGTTACATATCCCTCGCGGGACTAGCGGGAGGTAGAGATGAGCAGTTCTTC.

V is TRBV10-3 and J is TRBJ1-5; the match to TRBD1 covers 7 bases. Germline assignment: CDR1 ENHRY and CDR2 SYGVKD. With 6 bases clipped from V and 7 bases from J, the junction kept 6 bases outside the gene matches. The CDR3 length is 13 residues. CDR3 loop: CAIRQGNHQPQHF. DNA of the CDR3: TGTGCCATCAGACAGGGGAACCACCAGCCCCAGCATTTT.